This TCR beta chain was identified in a study of CXCR3-negative and CXCR3-positive naive CD8 T cells. Study results and caveats: CXCR3-expressing naive cells carried TRB CDR3s more hydrophobic than those of CXCR3-negative naive cells.

Comments on this clonotype: Antigen unknown.

Researchers prepared the TRB cDNA libraries using 5' RACE with UMI labels. TCRdb reprocessed the 5' RACE reads and keeps a single row for each CDR3 protein, giving no DNA. The sample totals roughly 100,000 distinct CDR3 sequences; its top ten clones hold 0.35% to 0.4%. This CDR3 contains 14 residues. Looked up from germline, CDR1 is MDHEN and CDR2 is SYDVKM. The sequenced sample consisted of naive CXCR3+ CD8+ T cells from blood. Subset in this sample: CD45RO-CCR7+CD27+CD95- naive CD8+ T cells expressing CXCR3 (TNR3+). The receptor was derived from a human donor in good health. Some clones in this sample may be carry-over from other donors' samples. The rearrangement uses TRBV28 and TRBJ1-2. CDR3 amino acids: CASSGISTGYGYTF.